This paragraph covers one T cell receptor beta chain sequence. The sample comes from a study of control samples from healthy donors and cancer patients. The CDR3 is 16 residues long. V was clipped by 3 bases and J by 2 bases; unmatched bases: 6. Germline lookup yields CDR1 SGDLS and CDR2 YYNGEE. Repertoires were generated with immunoSEQ multiplex PCR, while TCRdb's copy carries only in-frame clones and drops some. The sample lists some 190,000 clones; 91% were seen once. Specimen: blood. This rearrangement joins TRBV9 to TRBJ1-5; TRBD1 matches at 9 bases. The TCR comes from a man aged 25 to 40 in good health. CDR3 sequence: CASSAGTGSGNQPQHF. Written as DNA, the CDR3 is TGTGCCAGCAGCGCCGGGACAGGGTCGGGCAATCAGCCCCAGCATTTT.